This T cell receptor beta chain appears in the sequencing data of a study of blood T cell repertoires in COVID-19. Study-wide background: Nucleic acid was either cDNA or gDNA, and it came from T cells, B-cell-depleted T cells, or PBMCs.

This CDR3 is 19 amino acids long. The trim removed 0 bases at V and 0 bases at J, leaving 10 bases unmatched. CDR1 is SGHTA and CDR2 is FQGTGA in the germline V gene. As handled by the study authors: Quantification of nucleated cells was approximated via reference gene primer amplification. Measured with immunoSEQ multiplex PCR; TCRdb has only the in-frame clones, and not every one. V and J calls and clone size are those listed in that table; D and trimming were worked out from the DNA. The sample lists some 250,000 clones, about four fifths seen once, with around 9.6% in the top ten. The sample taken for sequencing was peripheral blood. The origin of this receptor is an elderly woman with acute or convalescent COVID-19. This chain connects TRBV7-3 to TRBJ2-7, with TRBD2 identical over 11 bases. The CDR3 nucleotides are TGTGCCAGCAGCTTAACAAAACTAGCGGGGGCCCCCTTCTCCTACGAGCAGTACTTC. This gives the protein CASSLTKLAGAPFSYEQYF. Filled out from reference TRBV7-3 and TRBJ2-7, the complete variable domain reads GAGVSQTPSNKVTEKGKYVELRCDPISGHTALYWYRQSLGQGPEFLIYFQGTGAADDSGLPNDRFFAVRPEGSVSTLKIQRTERGDSAVYLCASSLTKLAGAPFSYEQYFGPGTRLTVT.